This TCR beta chain derives from a study of early T cells in non-severe SARS-CoV-2 infection. Study overall: From unsorted whole blood, bulk RNA was sequenced, and the chains remained unpaired. Study outcomes and limitations: Matching with VDJdb favored anti-spike CD8 responses (missing private and CD4 specificities).

The germline V and J ends were trimmed by 5 bases and 6 bases, with 11 bases remaining between them. Per the germline V gene, CDR1 is WSHSY and CDR2 is SAAADI. The CDR3 loop spans 13 amino acids. This clonotype was found a few times. The antigen is not known. Molecules of cDNA were individually given unique molecular identifiers that were attached to them. TCRdb passed the 5' RACE reads through MiXCR, listing each CDR3 protein once. The table shows about 67,000 distinct CDR3 sequences, with 11% occurring only once. The origin of this receptor is an adult who was a healthcare worker with PCR-confirmed SARS-CoV-2 infection or an uninfected control (not recorded which). The V and J genes are TRBV10-2 and TRBJ2-1; D gene ambiguous. The material sequenced was whole blood. The DNA of the CDR3 is TGCGCCAGCAGTCCTGGACCCTTCAATGAGCAGTTCTTC. It codes for CASSPGPFNEQFF.